This T cell receptor (beta chain) was sequenced during a study of cytomegalovirus exposure and HLA in healthy donors. Broader study findings: TCR sequences were mostly rare, though some public TCRs occurred in many donors. In a later analysis, productive TCRs from donors in an Asian-associated ancestry cluster reportedly carried fewer N-insertions than the cohort mean. The study flagged some 180 TCR beta chains as cytomegalovirus-associated. Presence/absence comparisons presumed near-even sequencing depth among donors.

This CDR3 has 16 residues. Germline CDR1 MDHEN, CDR2 SYDVKM. V dropped 2 bases and J dropped 7 bases, with 17 bases sitting between them. With 60 Vbeta and 13 Jbeta primers, the PCR was carried out. Sequencing was performed with immunoSEQ multiplex PCR; in TCRdb, only in-frame clones are kept and a portion is missing. This table has tens of thousands of clones, roughly 60% appearing once. On this clone: The target antigen is unknown.

The sequencing input was PBMCs. This TCR derives from a boy younger than 18 in good health and CMV-seropositive. The rearrangement links TRBV28 to TRBJ2-2; no reliable D call. CDR3 amino acids: CASSLKVSGRLGELFF. The DNA for the CDR3 is TGTGCCAGCAGTTTAAAGGTTTCTGGCAGACTCGGGGAGCTGTTTTTT.